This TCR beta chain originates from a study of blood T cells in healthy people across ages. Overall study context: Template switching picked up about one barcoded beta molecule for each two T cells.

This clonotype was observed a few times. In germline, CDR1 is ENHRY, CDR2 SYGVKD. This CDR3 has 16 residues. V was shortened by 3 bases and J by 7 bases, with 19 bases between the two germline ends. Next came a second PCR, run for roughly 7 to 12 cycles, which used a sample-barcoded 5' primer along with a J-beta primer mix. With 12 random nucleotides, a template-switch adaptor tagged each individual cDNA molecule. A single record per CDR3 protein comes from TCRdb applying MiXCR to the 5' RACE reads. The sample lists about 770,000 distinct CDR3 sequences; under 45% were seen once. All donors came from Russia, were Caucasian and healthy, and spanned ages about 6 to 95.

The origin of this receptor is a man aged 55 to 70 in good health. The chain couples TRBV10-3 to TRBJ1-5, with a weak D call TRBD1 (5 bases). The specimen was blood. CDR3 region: CAISDPSSRGGQPQHF. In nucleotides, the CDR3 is TGTGCCATCAGTGACCCTTCGTCAAGGGGTGGGCAGCCCCAGCATTTT.